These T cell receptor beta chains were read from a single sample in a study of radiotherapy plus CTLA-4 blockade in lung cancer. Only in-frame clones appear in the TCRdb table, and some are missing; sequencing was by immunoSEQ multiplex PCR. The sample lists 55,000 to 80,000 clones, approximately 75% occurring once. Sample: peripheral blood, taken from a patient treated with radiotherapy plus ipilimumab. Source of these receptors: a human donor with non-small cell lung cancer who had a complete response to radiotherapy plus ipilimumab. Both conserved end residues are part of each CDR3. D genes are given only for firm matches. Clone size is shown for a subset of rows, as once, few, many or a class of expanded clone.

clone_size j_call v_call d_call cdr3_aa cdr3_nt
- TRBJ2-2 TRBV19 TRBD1 CASKGGTGVNTGELFF TGTGCCAGTAAAGGGGGGACAGGGGTGAACACCGGGGAGCTGTTTTTT
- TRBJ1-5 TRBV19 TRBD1 CASSIAGTGVGNQPQHF TGTGCCAGTAGTATTGCTGGGACAGGGGTTGGCAATCAGCCCCAGCATTTT
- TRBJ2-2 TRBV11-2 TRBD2 CASSYYSGTRNTGELFF TGTGCCAGCAGCTACTATTCCGGGACTAGAAACACCGGGGAGCTGTTTTTT
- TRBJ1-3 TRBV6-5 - CASSYSIRHSGNTIYF TGTGCCAGCAGTTACTCGATACGGCACTCTGGAAACACCATATATTTT
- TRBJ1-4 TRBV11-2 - CASSFGQTLGEKLFF TGTGCCAGCAGCTTCGGACAGACTCTCGGTGAAAAACTGTTTTTT
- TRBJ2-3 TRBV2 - CAGSEEELSTDTQYF TGTGCCGGCAGTGAAGAGGAGTTAAGCACAGATACGCAGTATTTT
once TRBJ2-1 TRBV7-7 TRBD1 CASSPGQGTYNEQFF TGTGCTAGCAGTCCGGGACAGGGAACCTACAATGAGCAGTTCTTC
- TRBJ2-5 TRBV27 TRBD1 CASKGTVKETQYF TGTGCCAGCAAAGGGACAGTAAAAGAGACCCAGTACTTC
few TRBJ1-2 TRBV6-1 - CASSIQGYGYTF TGTGCCAGCAGTATCCAGGGTTATGGCTACACCTTC
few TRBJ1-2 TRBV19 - CASTPPGNYGYTF TGTGCCAGTACTCCCCCAGGGAACTATGGCTACACCTTC
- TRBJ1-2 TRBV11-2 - CASSPTINYGYTF TGTGCCAGCAGCCCCACAATTAACTATGGCTACACCTTC
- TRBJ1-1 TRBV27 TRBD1 CASSAQGVRTEAFF TGTGCCAGCAGTGCACAGGGGGTTAGAACTGAAGCTTTCTTT
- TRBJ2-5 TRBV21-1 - CASSKGMETQETQYF TGTGCCAGCAGCAAAGGGATGGAGACCCAGGAGACCCAGTACTTC
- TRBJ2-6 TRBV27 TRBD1 CASWQGVPPGANVLTF TGTGCCAGCTGGCAGGGGGTACCTCCTGGGGCCAACGTCCTGACTTTC
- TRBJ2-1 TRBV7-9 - CASSLDTLLAFYNEQFF TGTGCCAGCAGCTTAGATACTCTGCTTGCGTTCTACAATGAGCAGTTCTTC
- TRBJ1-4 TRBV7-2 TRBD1 CASSSRTGAGSEKLFF TGTGCCAGCAGCTCCCGGACAGGGGCAGGGAGTGAAAAACTGTTTTTT
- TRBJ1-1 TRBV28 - CASSLFAREAEAFF TGTGCCAGCAGTTTATTCGCCAGGGAGGCTGAAGCTTTCTTT